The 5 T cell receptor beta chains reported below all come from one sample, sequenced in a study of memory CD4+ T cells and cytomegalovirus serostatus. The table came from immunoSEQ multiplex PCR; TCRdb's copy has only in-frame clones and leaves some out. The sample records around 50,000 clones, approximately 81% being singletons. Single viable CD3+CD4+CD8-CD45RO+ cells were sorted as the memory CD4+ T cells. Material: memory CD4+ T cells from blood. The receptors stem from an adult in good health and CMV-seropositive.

Written as DNA, the CDR3 is TGTGCCAGTAGTATAGATCGCCAGGAAGGGACCCAGTACTTC. This encodes CASSIDRQEGTQYF. This chain uses TRBV19 with TRBJ2-5; D unclear. The CDR3 has 14 residues. CDR1 is LNHDA, CDR2 SQIVND, per germline (reference sequence). Trimming removed 0 bases from V and 7 bases from J, with 12 bases in between.

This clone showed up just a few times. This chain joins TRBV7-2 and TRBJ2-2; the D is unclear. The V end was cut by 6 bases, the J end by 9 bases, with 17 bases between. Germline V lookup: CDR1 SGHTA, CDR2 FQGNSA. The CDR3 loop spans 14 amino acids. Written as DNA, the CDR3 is TGTGCCAGCAGTCCTCAGTTTGAAAAGTGGGAGCTGTTTTTT. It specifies CASSPQFEKWELFF.

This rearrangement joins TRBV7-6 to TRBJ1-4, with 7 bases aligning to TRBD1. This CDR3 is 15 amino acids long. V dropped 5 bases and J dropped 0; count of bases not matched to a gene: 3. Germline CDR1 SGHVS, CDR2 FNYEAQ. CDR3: CASSPGTATNEKLFF. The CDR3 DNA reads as TGTGCCAGCAGCCCAGGGACAGCAACTAATGAAAAACTGTTTTTT.

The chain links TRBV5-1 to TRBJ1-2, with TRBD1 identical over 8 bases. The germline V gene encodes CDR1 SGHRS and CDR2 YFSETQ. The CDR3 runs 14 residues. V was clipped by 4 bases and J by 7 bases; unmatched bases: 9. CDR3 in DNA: TGCGCCAGCAGCGAAGGACAGGGACGAAGTGGCTACACCTTC. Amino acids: CASSEGQGRSGYTF.

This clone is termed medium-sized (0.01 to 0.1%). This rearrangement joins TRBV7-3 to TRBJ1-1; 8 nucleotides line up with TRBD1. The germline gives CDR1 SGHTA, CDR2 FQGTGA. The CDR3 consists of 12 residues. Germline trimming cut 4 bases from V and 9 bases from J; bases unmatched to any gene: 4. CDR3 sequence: CASSSGQGKAFF. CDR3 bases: TGTGCCAGCAGCTCCGGACAGGGCAAAGCTTTCTTT.